A single sample is the source of the 19 T cell receptor beta chains below, sequenced in a study of PD-1 blockade in classical Hodgkin lymphoma. Assay: immunoSEQ multiplex PCR; the TCRdb copy retains only in-frame clones and omits some. The data show roughly 16,000 clones, roughly 84% seen once. Every patient had relapsed following autologous stem cell transplantation, and cohorts differed in brentuximab vedotin exposure. Specimen: peripheral blood mononuclear cells (PBMCs), collected before the second cycle of nivolumab. The receptors here all came from a human donor with classical Hodgkin lymphoma.

The rearrangement uses TRBV11-2 and TRBJ2-7; D remains unclear. CDR1 and CDR2 (germline): SGHAT, FQNNGV. The CDR3 runs to 13 residues. V shed 3 bases and J shed 2 bases, with 8 bases lying between them. The chain's CDR3 is CASSFGLTYEQYF. The CDR3 DNA reads as TGTGCCAGCAGCTTTGGGCTGACCTACGAGCAGTACTTC.

The V gene is TRBV2, the J gene TRBJ2-6, with D possibly being TRBD1 (5 bases). Per the germline V gene, CDR1 is SNHLY and CDR2 is FYNNEI. This CDR3 is 18 amino acids long. V shed 6 bases and J shed 3 bases, with 21 bases lying between them. In DNA form, the CDR3 reads TGTGCCAGCAGCAGACACCCCCGCCAGGGTAGTGGGGCCAACGTCCTGACTTTC. As protein: CASSRHPRQGSGANVLTF.

V is TRBV4-1 and J is TRBJ2-7, with D perhaps TRBD1 or TRBD2 (6 bases each). The CDR3 extends over 13 amino acids. The V end lost 0 bases, the J end lost 7 bases, and 10 bases lay between the germline ends. Germline lookup yields CDR1 MGHRA and CDR2 YSYEKL. CDR3: CASSQDWRGEQYF. The CDR3 region has the DNA TGCGCCAGCAGCCAAGATTGGAGGGGGGAGCAGTACTTC.

The chain combines TRBV5-6 with TRBJ2-7; D unclear. There are 12 residues in the CDR3. With 0 bases removed from V and 2 bases from J, the gap between germline ends came to 3 bases. Germline V gene lookup returns CDR1 SGHDT and CDR2 YYEEEE. The DNA for the CDR3 is TGTGCCAGCAGCTTGGCCACCTACGAGCAGTACTTC. Translating gives CASSLATYEQYF.

The chain uses TRBV5-6 and TRBJ2-1, with TRBD2 identical over 14 bases. The germline CDR1 and CDR2 sequences are SGHDT and YYEEEE. Trimming at V came to 3 bases and at J to 8 bases, leaving 10 bases not matched to a gene. The CDR3 runs to 17 residues. In DNA form, the CDR3 reads TGTGCCAGCAGCTCCATGACTAGCGGGGGGGCAAAATATGAGCAGTTCTTC. Translated, it gives CASSSMTSGGAKYEQFF.

V gene TRBV9 combines with J gene TRBJ1-2, with D uncertain. There are 14 residues in the CDR3. The germline gives CDR1 SGDLS, CDR2 YYNGEE. Trimming took off 3 bases at V and 8 bases at J, with 17 bases between the two ends. This CDR3 reads CASSGASGSGGYTF. The CDR3 region has the DNA TGTGCCAGCAGCGGCGCTTCAGGCTCTGGGGGCTACACCTTC.

CDR3 DNA sequence: TGTGCCAGCAGCCCTGGACAGGGGGCTAGCTGGGAGACCCAGTACTTC. It translates to CASSPGQGASWETQYF. The chain combines TRBV11-2 with TRBJ2-5; TRBD1 matches 11 bases. The CDR3 has 16 amino acids. With V trimmed by 5 bases and J by 5 bases, 10 bases remained unmatched. Germline-derived CDR1 and CDR2 are SGHAT and FQNNGV.

The V and J genes are TRBV28 and TRBJ1-2; a possible D gene is TRBD1 (5 bases). This CDR3 region has 14 residues. With 10 bases removed from V and 0 bases from J, the gap between germline ends came to 15 bases. Germline V gene data show CDR1 as MDHEN and CDR2 as SYDVKM. CDR3 in DNA: TGTGCCACCCTGGGGGACGACCCTAACTATGGCTACACCTTC. It is translated as CATLGDDPNYGYTF.

V and J are TRBV7-3 and TRBJ1-2, with TRBD1 as a possible D gene (5 bases). In germline, CDR1 is SGHTA, CDR2 FQGTGA. The CDR3 totals 13 residues. Trimming shortened V by 5 bases and J by 8 bases, and 15 bases separated the two germline ends. The CDR3 region is CASSPEPGRGYTF. In nucleotides, the CDR3 is TGTGCCAGCAGCCCCGAACCAGGGCGGGGCTACACCTTC.

Worth noting for this clone: A read error may account for a junction end that differs from germline. This rearrangement joins TRBV5-1 to TRBJ2-5; D is uncertain. This CDR3 contains 11 residues. Germline V lookup: CDR1 SGHRS, CDR2 YFSETQ. The CDR3 sequence: CASSVQEAQYF. The CDR3 DNA reads as TGCGCCAGCAGCGTCCAAGAGGCCCAGTACTTC.

The chain couples TRBV12-5 to TRBJ2-2, with 7 bases matching TRBD2. The J segment lost 2 bases and the V segment lost 0 bases, leaving 15 bases of the junction unmatched. Germline V gene sequence: CDR1 LGHNT, CDR2 FRNRAP. The CDR3 length is 20 residues. The CDR3 DNA sequence: TGTGCTAGTGGTTTGGTACTGGGGCTAGCGGCGCAACCCAACACCGGGGAGCTGTTTTTT. This translates into CASGLVLGLAAQPNTGELFF.

This chain joins TRBV7-9 and TRBJ2-3; tentative D call: TRBD2 (5 bases). Germline lookup yields CDR1 SEHNR and CDR2 FQNEAQ (reference sequence). This CDR3 spans 12 amino acids. The germline V and J ends were trimmed by 4 bases and 14 bases, with 16 bases remaining between them. DNA for the CDR3: TGTGCCAGCAGCTCCCTCTTACTTGAGGGGTATTTT. It encodes CASSSLLLEGYF.

The chain carries TRBV9 and TRBJ1-4; maybe TRBD1 (6 bases). From germline, CDR1 is SGDLS and CDR2 YYNGEE. CDR3 length: 16 amino acids. The V gene lost 4 bases and the J gene lost 1 base, with 14 bases spanning the gap. The CDR3 DNA reads as TGTGCCAGCAGCCAGGACAGTGAGTTAACTAATGAAAAACTGTTTTTT. Its protein product is CASSQDSELTNEKLFF.

CDR3 amino acids: CASRGTLGLRPEQYF. In DNA, the CDR3 is TGTGCCAGCAGGGGGACTCTGGGGCTAAGGCCCGAGCAGTACTTC. V usage is TRBV6-1 and J usage is TRBJ2-7, with a possible D match to TRBD2 (6 bases). Germline lookup yields CDR1 MNHNS and CDR2 SASEGT. The V end was cut by 6 bases, the J end by 6 bases, with 21 bases between. The CDR3 spans 15 residues.

This clone was observed a single time. V usage is TRBV10-1 and J usage is TRBJ2-7; D unclear. The CDR3 is 13 residues long. Germline assignment: CDR1 WNHNN and CDR2 SYGVQD (reference sequence). V was shortened by 0 bases and J by 7 bases, with 10 bases between the two germline ends. As DNA, the CDR3 is TGCGCCAGCAGTGAGTCCCTGGTTGGGGAGCAGTACTTC. It codes for CASSESLVGEQYF.

This clone was seen just once. This chain joins TRBV6-5 and TRBJ2-2; 8 nucleotides line up with TRBD1. The V segment lost 6 bases and the J segment 5 bases; nucleotides outside the gene matches: 5. This CDR3 has 14 amino acids. CDR1 is MNHEY and CDR2 is SVGAGI in the germline V gene. CDR3 in DNA: TGTGCCAGCAGGGGGACAGGTTGGACCGGGGAGCTGTTTTTT. The encoded protein is CASRGTGWTGELFF.

The chain links TRBV11-2 to TRBJ2-1, with D unresolved. The CDR3 length is 18 residues. V gave up 4 bases and J gave up 3 bases, with 22 bases separating them. Germline V CDR1 and CDR2: SGHAT, FQNNGV. CDR3 sequence (DNA): TGTGCCAGCAGCTCAGGTACGTTTCGGACGCTCCTCTACAATGAGCAGTTCTTC. Its protein product is CASSSGTFRTLLYNEQFF.

This clone was seen just once. The rearrangement joins TRBV11-2 to TRBJ1-1; maybe TRBD1 (6 bases). Trimming cost V 2 bases and J 1 base, with 8 bases left between them. This CDR3 has 14 amino acids. From germline, CDR1 is SGHAT and CDR2 FQNNGV. The CDR3 DNA is TGTGCCAGCAGCTTAATAGGGGGGAACACTGAAGCTTTCTTT. Protein product: CASSLIGGNTEAFF. Looking up the rest from reference TRBV11-2 and TRBJ1-1 gives the full variable domain: EAGVAQSPRYKIIEKRQSVAFWCNPISGHATLYWYQQILGQGPKLLIQFQNNGVVDDSQLPKDRFSAERLKGVDSTLKIQPAKLEDSAVYLCASSLIGGNTEAFFGQGTRLTVV.

V gene TRBV6-5 combines with J gene TRBJ1-2, with no clear D. Germline lookup yields CDR1 MNHEY and CDR2 SVGAGI. This CDR3 contains 12 residues. The V and J ends lost 4 bases and 12 bases respectively, with 15 bases between them. The CDR3 protein is CASSFSGHPHTF. CDR3 sequence (DNA): TGTGCCAGCAGTTTCTCGGGTCATCCACACACCTTC.